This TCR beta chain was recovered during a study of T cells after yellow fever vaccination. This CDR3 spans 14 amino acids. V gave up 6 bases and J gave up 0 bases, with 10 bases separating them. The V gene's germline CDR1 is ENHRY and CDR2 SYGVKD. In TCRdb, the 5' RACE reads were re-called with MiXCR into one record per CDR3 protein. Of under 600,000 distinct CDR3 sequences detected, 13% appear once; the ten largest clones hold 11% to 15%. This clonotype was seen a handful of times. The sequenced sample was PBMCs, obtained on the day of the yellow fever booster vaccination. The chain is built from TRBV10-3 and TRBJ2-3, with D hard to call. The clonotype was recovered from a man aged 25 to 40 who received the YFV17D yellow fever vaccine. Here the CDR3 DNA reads TGTGCCATCAGCCCGGCTACAAGCACAGATACGCAGTATTTT. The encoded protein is CAISPATSTDTQYF.